These T cell receptor beta chains were read from a single sample in a study of long-term antiretroviral therapy in people with HIV. Data came from immunoSEQ multiplex PCR; TCRdb stores just in-frame clones and leaves some out. Of about 43,000 clones in the sample, roughly 86% were seen once. This sample comprised unsorted PBMCs, obtained 0.1 years before starting antiretroviral therapy. The source of these receptors is a woman between 45 and 60 years old with HIV. The CDR3 runs from the conserved cysteine through the conserved F or W. Each record gives: D gene, V gene, clone size, CDR3 length, J gene, CDR3 DNA, CDR3 protein. D genes are given only for firm matches. Clone size is given for some rows only: seen once, a few or many times, or a class if the clone is expanded.

>TRBD1|TRBV20-1|-|11|TRBJ1-2
TGCAGTGCCAGGACAGGGGCTGGCTACACCTTC
CSARTGAGYTF
>TRBD2|TRBV7-9|-|14|TRBJ2-3
TGTGCCAGCAGCGGACGGGGGGGCGGAGATACGCAGTATTTT
CASSGRGGGDTQYF
>TRBD1|TRBV27|once|14|TRBJ2-5
TGTGCCAGCAGTCCCCGGGACAGGGGTGGGACCCAGTACTTC
CASSPRDRGGTQYF
>-|TRBV5-4|-|14|TRBJ1-5
TGTGCCAGCAGCTTAATGGGGGACGGTCAGCCCCAGCATTTT
CASSLMGDGQPQHF
>TRBD1|TRBV30|-|14|TRBJ2-7
TGTGCCTGGAGTGTAGGGGGCGGCTCCTACGAGCAGTACTTC
CAWSVGGGSYEQYF
>-|TRBV20-1|-|11|TRBJ1-1
TGCAGTGCTCACCGGGGGGGTGAAGCTTTCTTT
CSAHRGGEAFF
>-|TRBV7-9|once|16|TRBJ1-5
TGTGCCAGCAGCTTCGAGGGGTTGGTTAGCAATCAGCCCCAGCATTTT
CASSFEGLVSNQPQHF
>-|TRBV5-1|-|13|TRBJ1-1
TGCGCCAGCAGCTTGGGTGGGAACACTGAAGCTTTCTTT
CASSLGGNTEAFF
>-|TRBV10-3|few|16|TRBJ1-4
TGTGCCATCAGTGAGCCCCAGGGCGCCGGTTATGAAAAACTGTTTTTT
CAISEPQGAGYEKLFF
>-|TRBV7-3|-|11|TRBJ2-2
TGTGCCAGCAGGAATCTCGGGGAGCTGTTTTTT
CASRNLGELFF
>TRBD1|TRBV6-8|-|15|TRBJ1-5
TGTGCCAGCAACGACAGGGCCCATAGCAATCAGCCCCAGCATTTT
CASNDRAHSNQPQHF
>-|TRBV1|-|17|TRBJ2-3
TGCACCAGCAGCCAAGATAATTTACAGGGCGGCACAGATACGCAGTATTTT
CTSSQDNLQGGTDTQYF
>TRBD1|TRBV6-6|-|15|TRBJ1-2
TGTGCCAGCAGCCTCAGGGGGCGGGATGGCTATGGCTACACCTTC
CASSLRGRDGYGYTF
>-|TRBV10-3|-|16|TRBJ1-3
TGTGCCATCAGGAAGAGCGGGACGGCGGGTGGAAACACCATATATTTT
CAIRKSGTAGGNTIYF
>TRBD1|TRBV2|-|14|TRBJ2-1
TGTGCCAGCACCCGGGACAGGGGAGTCGATGAGCAGTTCTTC
CASTRDRGVDEQFF
>-|TRBV6-1|once|17|TRBJ1-1
TGTGCCAGCAGTGAAATCTGGCCCACAGGGCCGACCTGGGAAGCTTTCTTT
CASSEIWPTGPTWEAFF
>-|TRBV5-6|-|16|TRBJ1-2
TGTGCCAGCACCAACACGAGAGGGGTGATGAGGTTTGGCTACACCTTC
CASTNTRGVMRFGYTF
>-|TRBV12-5|-|14|TRBJ2-3
TGTGCTAGTGGTCCCAGGACGCGTGTGGATACGCAGTATTTT
CASGPRTRVDTQYF
>-|TRBV7-2|few|13|TRBJ1-2
TGTGCCAGCAGCTTAGCAGGGGCCGGAACAAAAACCTTC
CASSLAGAGTKTF
>-|TRBV30|-|15|TRBJ2-6
TGTGCCTGGACGCTAAGGGGGTCTGGGGCCAACGTCCTGACTTTC
CAWTLRGSGANVLTF
>-|TRBV30|-|12|TRBJ1-3
TGTGCCTGGAGGTCCCTAGGGGGCACCATATATTTT
CAWRSLGGTIYF
>TRBD1|TRBV4-3|-|15|TRBJ2-7
TGCGCCAGCAGCCAAGGAGGACAGGGCCGATACGAGCAGTACTTC
CASSQGGQGRYEQYF
>-|TRBV5-6|-|13|TRBJ1-5
TGTGCCAGCAGCTCCGGGGCATATCAGCCCCAGCATTTT
CASSSGAYQPQHF
>TRBD2|TRBV7-3|-|16|TRBJ2-5
TGTGCCAGCAGCTTAAATCGACTAGCGGGGGGGGAGACCCAGTACTTC
CASSLNRLAGGETQYF
>TRBD2|TRBV2|-|13|TRBJ2-7
TGTGCCAGCAAATTAGCGGGGGTGAACGAGCAGTACTTC
CASKLAGVNEQYF
>-|TRBV12-5|-|15|TRBJ2-5
TGTGCTAGTGGTTTGGTACTAAGTAACATAGAGACCCAGTACTTC
CASGLVLSNIETQYF
>-|TRBV11-2|-|14|TRBJ1-1
TGTGCCAGCAGCTTAGGGCGGGCGAACACTGAAGCTTTCTTT
CASSLGRANTEAFF
>-|TRBV18|-|17|TRBJ2-2
TGTGCCAGCTCCCCCCAGCAGGGACGGATGAACACCGGGGAGCTGTTTTTT
CASSPQQGRMNTGELFF
>-|TRBV30|-|11|TRBJ1-2
TGTGCCCACCAGAGATCCTATGGCTACACCTTC
CAHQRSYGYTF
>TRBD1|TRBV6-1|-|13|TRBJ2-7
TGTGCCAGCAGACTGACAGGGCCCTACGAGCAGTACTTC
CASRLTGPYEQYF
>-|TRBV5-6|-|15|TRBJ2-3
TGTGCCAGCAGCTTGGTCGGCAGGGGCGCAGATACGCAGTATTTT
CASSLVGRGADTQYF
>-|TRBV19|-|14|TRBJ2-6
TGTGCCAGTAGATCCCTCTCTGGGGCCAACGTCCTGACTTTC
CASRSLSGANVLTF
>TRBD2|TRBV5-1|-|13|TRBJ2-1
TGCGCCAGCAGCTTCCCCTCTAGCGGGGGGAAGTTCTTC
CASSFPSSGGKFF
>-|TRBV6-6|-|13|TRBJ1-2
TGTGCCAGCAGACGGGTAGAAGGGTATGGCTACACCTTC
CASRRVEGYGYTF
>-|TRBV29-1|-|12|TRBJ2-5
TGCAGCGGACAGGATGGAGGGGGGACCCAGTACTTC
CSGQDGGGTQYF
>-|TRBV19|-|15|TRBJ2-7
TGTGCCAGTAGTATAGAGGTGGGATACTCCTACGAGCAGTACTTC
CASSIEVGYSYEQYF
>-|TRBV10-3|-|13|TRBJ1-2
TGTGCCATCTCGGAGCAGGGGAACTATGGCTACACCTTC
CAISEQGNYGYTF
>-|TRBV4-3|-|15|TRBJ1-5
TGCGCCAGCAGCCAAGAGTTGTCGAGCAATCAGCCCCAGCATTTT
CASSQELSSNQPQHF
>-|TRBV14|-|13|TRBJ1-2
TGTGCCAGCAGCCAACTGGGGAGGTATGGCTACACCTTC
CASSQLGRYGYTF
>-|TRBV7-7|-|14|TRBJ2-5
TGTGCTAGCAGCTCGCAGGGTTTCCAAGAGACCCAGTACTTC
CASSSQGFQETQYF
>-|TRBV11-2|-|13|TRBJ2-3
TGTGCCAGCAGGCTAGGAGGGTCAGATACGCAGTATTTT
CASRLGGSDTQYF
>TRBD1|TRBV2|-|13|TRBJ1-5
TGTGCCAGCATGGCGGCAGGGGGTCAGCCCCAGCATTTT
CASMAAGGQPQHF
>-|TRBV14|-|13|TRBJ2-7
TGTGCCAGCAGCCAAGATCTGGAGTCCGAGCAGTACTTC
CASSQDLESEQYF
>-|TRBV6-5|-|15|TRBJ1-2
TGTGCCAGCAGTTACTCGCTAGGAGACCTAGATGGCTACACCTTC
CASSYSLGDLDGYTF
>TRBD1|TRBV2|-|15|TRBJ2-1
TGTGCCAGCGGCTTGACAGGGGCCAGGGACAATGAGCAGTTCTTC
CASGLTGARDNEQFF
>-|TRBV13|-|15|TRBJ2-6
TGTGCCAGCAGCCGGCGGAGGGGGGGGGCCAACGTCCTGACTTTC
CASSRRRGGANVLTF
>TRBD1|TRBV4-1|-|18|TRBJ2-6
TGCGCCAGCAGCCAAGACGGGACAGGGGGCACTGGGGCCAACGTCCTGACTTTC
CASSQDGTGGTGANVLTF
>-|TRBV18|-|13|TRBJ1-1
TGTGCCAGCTCACCGTCGGGGAGAACTGAAGCTTTCTTT
CASSPSGRTEAFF
>TRBD1|TRBV7-8|-|15|TRBJ1-4
TGTGCCAGCAGCTCCGACAGGGGTTTTTGGGAAAAACTGTTTTTT
CASSSDRGFWEKLFF
>TRBD1|TRBV19|once|15|TRBJ1-2
TGTGCCAGTAGTGACGCCGGGACAGGGGAGTGGGGCTACACCTTC
CASSDAGTGEWGYTF
>-|TRBV7-8|-|15|TRBJ2-7
TGTGCCAGCAGCCTCGGGGCAGATCGAACCTACGAGCAGTACTTC
CASSLGADRTYEQYF
>TRBD1|TRBV6-1|-|15|TRBJ2-2
TGTGCCAGCAGACAAAACAGGGGGGTCACCGGGGAGCTGTTTTTT
CASRQNRGVTGELFF
>TRBD1|TRBV6-5|-|14|TRBJ2-7
TGTGCCAGCAGCCGACAGGGGGAAACCTACGAGCAGTACTTC
CASSRQGETYEQYF